This record concerns one T cell receptor (beta chain) sequence. The source of the sample is a study of shared clonotypes between healthy human individuals. Clones were read by immunoSEQ multiplex PCR, and TCRdb kept only the in-frame ones, dropping some. This sample has 950,000 to 1,100,000 clones, with 75% to 85% found just once. Trimming removed 5 bases at V and 9 bases at J, with 14 bases between. Germline V gene data show CDR1 as MNHNY and CDR2 as SVGAGI (reference sequence). The CDR3 covers 13 residues. The rearrangement links TRBV6-6 to TRBJ2-1; perhaps TRBD1 as D (6 bases). The clonotype originates from a man between 18 and 35 years old in good health. Some clones in this sample may be carry-over from other donors' samples. The specimen sequenced was memory CD4+ T cells from PBMCs. Subset noted: CD45RA-negative fraction. As DNA, the CDR3 is TGTGCCAGCAGTACCGGGACACGCGGTGAGCAGTTCTTC. Encoded protein: CASSTGTRGEQFF.